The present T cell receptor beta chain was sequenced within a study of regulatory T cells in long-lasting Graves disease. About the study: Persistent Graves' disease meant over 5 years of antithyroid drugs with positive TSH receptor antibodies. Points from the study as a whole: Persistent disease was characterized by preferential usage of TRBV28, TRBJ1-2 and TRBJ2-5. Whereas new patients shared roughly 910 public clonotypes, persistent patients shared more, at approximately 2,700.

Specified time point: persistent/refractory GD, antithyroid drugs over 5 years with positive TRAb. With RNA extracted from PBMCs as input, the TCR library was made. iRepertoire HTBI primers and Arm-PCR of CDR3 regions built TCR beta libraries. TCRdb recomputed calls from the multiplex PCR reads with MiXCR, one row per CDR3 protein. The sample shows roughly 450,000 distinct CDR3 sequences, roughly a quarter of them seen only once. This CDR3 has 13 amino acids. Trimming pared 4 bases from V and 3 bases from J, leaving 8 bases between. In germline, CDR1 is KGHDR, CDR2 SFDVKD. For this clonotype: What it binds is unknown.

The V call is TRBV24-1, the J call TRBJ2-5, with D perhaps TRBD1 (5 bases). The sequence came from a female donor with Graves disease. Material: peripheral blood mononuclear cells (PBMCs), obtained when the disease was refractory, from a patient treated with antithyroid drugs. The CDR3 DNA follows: TGTGCCACCAGTGACTCGACAGAAGAGACCCAGTACTTC. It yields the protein CATSDSTEETQYF.